This entry lists 23 T cell receptor beta chains sequenced from one sample in a study of blood T cell repertoires in COVID-19 (dated by TCRdb to 2018 to 2020). Libraries were constructed by the immunoSEQ multiplex PCR assay. In TCRdb, the immuneACCESS table is reduced to in-frame sequences with V and J assigned. These tables do not hold every clone; where another copy was compared, an unresolved V gene accounts for under half, and the others remain unexplained. For this sample the table gives 25,000 to 35,000 clones, of which around 77% were detected only once. 7.8% of the sample is in the top ten clones. Specimen: peripheral blood. The receptors were gathered from an older woman with active or convalescent COVID-19.

The chain is built from TRBV6-2 or TRBV6-3 and TRBJ1-2; D is perhaps TRBD1 (6 bases). The germline V gene encodes CDR1 MNHEY and CDR2 SVGEGT. V was pared by 4 bases and J by 8 bases, with 11 bases between. This CDR3 is 12 amino acids long. For the CDR3, the DNA is TGTGCCAGCAGTTTTTACAGGGACGGCTACACCTTC. Translating it yields CASSFYRDGYTF.

V is TRBV7-8 and J is TRBJ1-2, with TRBD1 matching over 10 bases. The V segment lost 5 bases and the J segment 2 bases; nucleotides outside the gene matches: 8. The CDR3 length is 16 residues. Germline V CDR1 and CDR2: SGHVS, FQNEAQ. CDR3 protein: CASSRGTGAANYGYTF. DNA for the CDR3: TGTGCCAGCAGCCGAGGGACAGGGGCGGCAAACTATGGCTACACCTTC.

By share, this clone counts as medium-sized (0.01 to 0.1%). This sequence joins TRBV9 and TRBJ2-3; TRBD2 matches at 8 bases. With 4 bases clipped from V and 4 bases from J, the junction kept 11 bases outside the gene matches. The CDR3 contains 16 residues. CDR1 and CDR2 (germline): SGDLS, YYNGEE. CDR3 in amino acids: CASSPTLGGAADTQYF. CDR3 nucleotide sequence: TGTGCCAGCAGCCCAACGCTCGGGGGGGCCGCAGATACGCAGTATTTT.

The rearrangement joins TRBV7-8 to TRBJ2-7; the D is unclear. V lost 7 bases and J lost 8, with 15 bases in between. The germline V gene encodes CDR1 SGHVS and CDR2 FQNEAQ. The CDR3 is 12 residues long. The CDR3 reads CASTDFGSQQYF. The DNA for the CDR3 is TGTGCCAGCACCGATTTTGGCTCCCAGCAGTACTTC. Filled out from reference TRBV7-8 and TRBJ2-7, the complete variable domain reads GAGVSQSPRYKVAKRGQDVALRCDPISGHVSLFWYQQALGQGPEFLTYFQNEAQLDKSGLPSDRFFAERPEGSVSTLKIQRTQQEDSAVYLCASTDFGSQQYFGPGTRLTVT.

This clone was detected only a few times. The V and J genes are TRBV6-2 or TRBV6-3 and TRBJ1-1; possible D gene TRBD1, 5 bases. There are 16 residues in the CDR3. The germline gives CDR1 MNHEY, CDR2 SVGEGT. Trimming left V 2 bases short and J 0 bases short, with 13 bases between. CDR3: CASSYTTGGMNTEAFF. In DNA form, the CDR3 reads TGTGCCAGCAGTTACACTACCGGGGGTATGAACACTGAAGCTTTCTTT.

The gene calls are TRBV14 and TRBJ2-1, with a weak D call TRBD1 (6 bases). Per germline, CDR1 SGHDN and CDR2 FVKESK. The CDR3 sequence is 17 residues long. The V gene lost 0 bases and the J gene lost 6 bases, with 18 bases spanning the gap. The CDR3 reads CASSQDDLGAGFNEQFF. The CDR3 DNA follows: TGTGCCAGCAGCCAAGATGACCTGGGGGCAGGGTTCAATGAGCAGTTCTTC.

This clone was observed a handful of times. The CDR3 sequence is CASSFSDRGRPNQPQHF. The CDR3 DNA sequence: TGTGCCAGCAGCTTCTCCGACAGGGGGCGCCCCAATCAGCCCCAGCATTTT. The chain employs TRBV5-6 and TRBJ1-5, with 10 bases identical to TRBD1. Trimming cost V 2 bases and J 3 bases; bases outside gene matches: 8. There are 17 residues in the CDR3. Germline V gives CDR1 SGHDT, CDR2 YYEEEE.

The chain is built from TRBV30 and TRBJ1-5; D unresolved. The CDR3 has 13 residues. CDR1 and CDR2 from the germline V gene are GTSNPN and SVGIG (reference sequence). Trimming cost V 1 base and J 5 bases, with 9 bases left between them. The CDR3 DNA sequence: TGTGCCTGGAGTGACACGAACGATCAGCCCCAGCATTTT. This gives the protein CAWSDTNDQPQHF. Drawing the rest from reference TRBV30 and TRBJ1-5, the complete variable domain is SQTIHQWPATLVQPVGSPLSLECTVEGTSNPNLYWYRQAAGRGLQLLFYSVGIGQISSEVPQNLSASRPQDRQFILSSKKLLLSDSGFYLCAWSDTNDQPQHFGDGTRLSIL.

This clone showed up just once. This chain links TRBV15 with TRBJ2-4, with D tentatively TRBD1 (5 bases). The CDR3 totals 15 residues. V was pared by 2 bases and J by 5 bases, with 13 bases between. The germline V gene encodes CDR1 LNHNV and CDR2 YYDKDF (reference sequence). CDR3 in amino acids: CATSRRTAGQNIQYF. Here the CDR3 DNA reads TGTGCCACCAGCAGACGGACGGCAGGGCAAAACATTCAGTACTTC.

This clone was detected a few times. The chain employs TRBV28 and TRBJ1-2, with 7 bases fitting TRBD1. Per germline, CDR1 MDHEN and CDR2 SYDVKM. With V trimmed by 6 bases and J by 9 bases, 13 bases remained unmatched. This CDR3 has 14 residues. CDR3 amino acids: CASSFHGTVESYTF. CDR3 coding DNA: TGTGCCAGCAGCTTCCACGGGACAGTCGAAAGCTACACCTTC.

The chain couples TRBV18 to TRBJ2-1, with 8 bases fitting TRBD2. The V gene end was trimmed by 4 bases and the J gene end by 10 bases; junction bases not matched to a gene: 3. This CDR3 is 12 amino acids long. Per germline, CDR1 KGHSH and CDR2 LQKENI. The DNA of the CDR3 is TGTGCCAGCTCACTTCAGCGGGGGGAGCAGTTCTTC. This codes for CASSLQRGEQFF.

The chain links TRBV24-1 to TRBJ1-2, with TRBD1 matching over 9 bases. Germline V gene sequence: CDR1 KGHDR, CDR2 SFDVKD. J lost 8 bases, V lost 4 bases, and 4 bases had no gene match. The CDR3 loop spans 13 amino acids. This CDR3 is CATSEWTGEGYTF. CDR3 coding DNA: TGTGCCACCAGTGAGTGGACAGGGGAGGGCTACACCTTC.

The chain combines TRBV24-1 with TRBJ2-3; perhaps TRBD1 as D (5 bases). The CDR3 totals 15 residues. From germline, CDR1 is KGHDR and CDR2 SFDVKD. V lost 2 bases and J lost 4, with 12 bases in between. The CDR3 sequence: CATSDSQGRADTQYF. DNA for the CDR3: TGTGCCACCAGTGATTCCCAGGGTAGGGCAGATACGCAGTATTTT.

This chain connects TRBV28 to TRBJ2-1; 11 nucleotides align to TRBD2. The trim removed 2 bases at V and 7 bases at J, leaving 4 bases unmatched. This CDR3 region has 15 residues. Germline V gives CDR1 MDHEN, CDR2 SYDVKM. For the CDR3, the DNA is TGTGCCAGCAGTTTACATACTAGCGGGAGTAATGAGCAGTTCTTC. Translating gives CASSLHTSGSNEQFF.

The rearrangement uses TRBV5-1 and TRBJ1-1; D is ambiguous. Trimming took 0 bases from V and 3 from J, leaving 9 bases between them. This CDR3 contains 14 residues. CDR1 and CDR2 (germline): SGHRS, YFSETQ. CDR3 sequence: CASSLGNGDTEAFF. Written as DNA, the CDR3 is TGCGCCAGCAGCTTGGGTAACGGGGACACTGAAGCTTTCTTT.

V gene TRBV12-5 combines with J gene TRBJ2-1, with 11 bases that match TRBD2. The CDR3 covers 19 residues. The germline CDR1 and CDR2 sequences are LGHNT and FRNRAP. Trimming at V came to 0 bases and at J to 5 bases, leaving 12 bases not matched to a gene. CDR3 DNA sequence: TGTGCTAGTGGTTTGGTACCGGGACTAGCGGACTTTAGGGACAATGAGCAGTTCTTC. Its translation is CASGLVPGLADFRDNEQFF.

The chain is built from TRBV7-9 and TRBJ2-5; 11 nucleotides agree with TRBD2. Germline CDR1 reads SEHNR; CDR2 reads FQNEAQ (reference sequence). This CDR3 contains 16 residues. J lost 1 base, V lost 2 bases, and 3 bases had no gene match. The CDR3 loop reads CASSLLTSGGQETQYF. CDR3 bases: TGTGCCAGCAGCTTACTTACTAGCGGGGGCCAAGAGACCCAGTACTTC.

The chain recombines TRBV14 with TRBJ1-4, with D possibly TRBD1 on 5 matching bases. CDR1 and CDR2 (germline): SGHDN, FVKESK. V was pared by 4 bases and J by 8 bases, with 8 bases between. This CDR3 is built from 12 residues. The chain's CDR3 is CASSPKGEKLFF. The DNA of the CDR3 is TGTGCCAGCAGCCCGAAGGGGGAAAAACTGTTTTTT.

The CDR3, as DNA: TGTGCCAGCAGCTTAGGGACTAGCGGGAGCCCGGCACTAGCCAAAAACATTCAGTACTTC. Translated: CASSLGTSGSPALAKNIQYF. The chain has TRBV7-8 and TRBJ2-4; TRBD2 aligns across 13 bases. The trim removed 1 base at V and 0 bases at J, leaving 9 bases unmatched. The germline gives CDR1 SGHVS, CDR2 FQNEAQ. The CDR3 is 20 residues long.

The rearrangement links TRBV2 to TRBJ1-2; D is perhaps TRBD1 (5 bases). In germline, CDR1 is SNHLY, CDR2 FYNNEI. This CDR3 contains 11 residues. Trimming pared 6 bases from V and 8 bases from J, leaving 10 bases between. The CDR3 protein is CASRRQGGYTF. DNA for the CDR3: TGTGCCAGCAGGCGCCAGGGAGGCTACACCTTC. The full variable domain, completed using reference TRBV2 and TRBJ1-2, is EPEVTQTPSHQVTQMGQEVILRCVPISNHLYFYWYRQILGQKVEFLVSFYNNEISEKSEIFDDQFSVERPDGSNFTLKIRSTKLEDSAMYFCASRRQGGYTFGSGTRLTVV.

J is TRBJ1-2 and V is TRBV30, with TRBD1 identical over 8 bases. The germline V gene has CDR1 GTSNPN and CDR2 SVGIG (reference sequence). This CDR3 comprises 14 residues. V dropped 2 bases and J dropped 2; count of bases not matched to a gene: 4. The CDR3 region is CAWSIRTGNYGYTF. CDR3 in DNA: TGTGCCTGGAGTATCCGGACAGGGAACTATGGCTACACCTTC.

The J gene is TRBJ1-6, the V gene TRBV7-2; TRBD1 aligns across 7 bases. The germline V gene has CDR1 SGHTA and CDR2 FQGNSA. V gave up 3 bases and J gave up 7 bases; unmatched junction bases: 6. This CDR3 region has 15 residues. The CDR3 DNA is TGTGCCAGCAGCTTGACAGGGTTAGACAATTCACCCCTCCACTTT. It encodes CASSLTGLDNSPLHF.

This chain connects TRBV9 to TRBJ1-1, with a tentative D call TRBD1 (6 bases). V lost 3 bases, J lost 5 bases, and 14 bases lay in between. Germline values: CDR1 SGDLS, CDR2 YYNGEE. This CDR3 is built from 14 residues. CDR3 in DNA: TGTGCCAGCAGCGAGACCCCACAGGGAACTGAAGCTTTCTTT. It is translated as CASSETPQGTEAFF. Supplemented by reference TRBV9 and TRBJ1-1, the full variable domain reads DSGVTQTPKHLITATGQRVTLRCSPRSGDLSVYWYQQSLDQGLQFLIQYYNGEERAKGNILERFSAQQFPDLHSELNLSSLELGDSALYFCASSETPQGTEAFFGQGTRLTVV.